This is a list of T cell receptor beta chains from one sample in a study of shared clonotypes between healthy human individuals. This table comes from immunoSEQ multiplex PCR, and its TCRdb copy is limited to in-frame clones, with some not included. Here the sample spans over 2 million clones, 85% to 95% being singletons. Sequenced material: naive CD4+ T cells sorted from blood. Receptor source: a man between 18 and 35 years old in good health. Each CDR3 is given with its conserved first and last residue. A D gene is named only where the DNA matches it firmly. Not all rows give a size; the values are once, few, many and, for expanded clones, a class.

length	size	D	V	J	DNA	CDR3
14	once	NA	TRBV25-1	TRBJ2-2	TGTGCCAGCAGTGAACAGGGATACACCGGGGAGCTGTTTTTT	CASSEQGYTGELFF
17	NA	TRBD1	TRBV5-4	TRBJ2-2	TGTGCCAGCAGCCAAGCCCGGACAGGGGAATTCACCGGGGAGCTGTTTTTT	CASSQARTGEFTGELFF
15	NA	NA	TRBV5-1	TRBJ2-2	TGCGCCAGCACCCCTCAAACGGTGAACACCGGGGAGCTGTTTTTT	CASTPQTVNTGELFF
15	NA	NA	TRBV19	TRBJ2-3	TGTGCCAGTAGTATAGATAGGAAGGGGGAGGATACGCAGTATTTT	CASSIDRKGEDTQYF
16	NA	TRBD1	TRBV18	TRBJ1-2	TGTGCCAGCTCACCCCTCTTAGAAGGGGGCACCTATGGCTACACCTTC	CASSPLLEGGTYGYTF
17	NA	TRBD2	TRBV5-1	TRBJ2-7	TGCGCCAGCAGCTTGAGGATTAGCGGGAGAGGCTCCTACGAGCAGTACTTC	CASSLRISGRGSYEQYF
15	NA	TRBD2	TRBV2	TRBJ2-2	TGTGCCAGCAGAGGACTAGCGGGAGGATCAGGGGAGCTGTTTTTT	CASRGLAGGSGELFF
14	NA	NA	TRBV28	TRBJ2-5	TGTGCCAGCAGTTTAAAACTGGCGGGCGGGACCCAGTACTTC	CASSLKLAGGTQYF
14	NA	NA	TRBV6-5	TRBJ1-1	TGTGCCAGCAGAAGGGACAACTTGAACACTGAAGCTTTCTTT	CASRRDNLNTEAFF
14	NA	TRBD1	TRBV10-3	TRBJ1-1	TGTGCCATCAGTTACGGACAGGGCATGACTGAAGCTTTCTTT	CAISYGQGMTEAFF
12	NA	TRBD2	TRBV10-3	TRBJ2-5	TGTGCCACAGCGGGACCTCAAGAGACCCAGTACTTC	CATAGPQETQYF
14	NA	TRBD2	TRBV6-6	TRBJ2-7	TGTGCCAGCAGCTCCACTAGCGGGAGTTACGAGCAGTACTTC	CASSSTSGSYEQYF
14	NA	NA	TRBV7-8	TRBJ2-7	TGTGCCAGCAGCTTAGAAGGGGGGTCCTACGAGCAGTACTTC	CASSLEGGSYEQYF
15	NA	NA	TRBV28	TRBJ2-6	TGTGCCAGCACCTCACCTGGGGCTGGGGCCAACGTCCTGACTTTC	CASTSPGAGANVLTF
14	once	NA	TRBV5-6	TRBJ1-5	TGTGCCAGCAGCTCCTTTCCGGTTGATCAGCCCCAGCATTTT	CASSSFPVDQPQHF
15	NA	NA	TRBV5-6	TRBJ2-1	TGTGCCAGCAGCCCCCTCCCGAGCTCCTACAATGAGCAGTTCTTC	CASSPLPSSYNEQFF